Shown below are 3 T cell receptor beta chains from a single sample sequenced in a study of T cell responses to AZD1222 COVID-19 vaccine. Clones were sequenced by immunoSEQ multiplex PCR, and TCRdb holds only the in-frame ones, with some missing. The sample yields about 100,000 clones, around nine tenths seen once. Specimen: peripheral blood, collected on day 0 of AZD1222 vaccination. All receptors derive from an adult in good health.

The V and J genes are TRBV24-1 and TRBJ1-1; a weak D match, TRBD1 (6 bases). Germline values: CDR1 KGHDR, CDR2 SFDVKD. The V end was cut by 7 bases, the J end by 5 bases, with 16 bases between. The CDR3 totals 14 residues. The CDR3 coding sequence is TGTGCCACCAGGGGCAGGGGTTCGAGGACTGAAGCTTTCTTT. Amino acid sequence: CATRGRGSRTEAFF.

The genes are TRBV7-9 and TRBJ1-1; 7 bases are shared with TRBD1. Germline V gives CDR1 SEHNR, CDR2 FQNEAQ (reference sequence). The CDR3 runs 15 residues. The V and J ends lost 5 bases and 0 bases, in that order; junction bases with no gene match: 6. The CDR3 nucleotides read TGTGCCAGCAGCCCACGACAGGGTATGAACACTGAAGCTTTCTTT. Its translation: CASSPRQGMNTEAFF.

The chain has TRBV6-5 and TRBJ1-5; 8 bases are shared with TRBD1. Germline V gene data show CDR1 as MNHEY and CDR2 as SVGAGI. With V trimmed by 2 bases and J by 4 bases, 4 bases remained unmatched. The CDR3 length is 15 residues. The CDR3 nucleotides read TGTGCCAGCAGTTACAGACAGGGGTTGAATCAGCCCCAGCATTTT. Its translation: CASSYRQGLNQPQHF.